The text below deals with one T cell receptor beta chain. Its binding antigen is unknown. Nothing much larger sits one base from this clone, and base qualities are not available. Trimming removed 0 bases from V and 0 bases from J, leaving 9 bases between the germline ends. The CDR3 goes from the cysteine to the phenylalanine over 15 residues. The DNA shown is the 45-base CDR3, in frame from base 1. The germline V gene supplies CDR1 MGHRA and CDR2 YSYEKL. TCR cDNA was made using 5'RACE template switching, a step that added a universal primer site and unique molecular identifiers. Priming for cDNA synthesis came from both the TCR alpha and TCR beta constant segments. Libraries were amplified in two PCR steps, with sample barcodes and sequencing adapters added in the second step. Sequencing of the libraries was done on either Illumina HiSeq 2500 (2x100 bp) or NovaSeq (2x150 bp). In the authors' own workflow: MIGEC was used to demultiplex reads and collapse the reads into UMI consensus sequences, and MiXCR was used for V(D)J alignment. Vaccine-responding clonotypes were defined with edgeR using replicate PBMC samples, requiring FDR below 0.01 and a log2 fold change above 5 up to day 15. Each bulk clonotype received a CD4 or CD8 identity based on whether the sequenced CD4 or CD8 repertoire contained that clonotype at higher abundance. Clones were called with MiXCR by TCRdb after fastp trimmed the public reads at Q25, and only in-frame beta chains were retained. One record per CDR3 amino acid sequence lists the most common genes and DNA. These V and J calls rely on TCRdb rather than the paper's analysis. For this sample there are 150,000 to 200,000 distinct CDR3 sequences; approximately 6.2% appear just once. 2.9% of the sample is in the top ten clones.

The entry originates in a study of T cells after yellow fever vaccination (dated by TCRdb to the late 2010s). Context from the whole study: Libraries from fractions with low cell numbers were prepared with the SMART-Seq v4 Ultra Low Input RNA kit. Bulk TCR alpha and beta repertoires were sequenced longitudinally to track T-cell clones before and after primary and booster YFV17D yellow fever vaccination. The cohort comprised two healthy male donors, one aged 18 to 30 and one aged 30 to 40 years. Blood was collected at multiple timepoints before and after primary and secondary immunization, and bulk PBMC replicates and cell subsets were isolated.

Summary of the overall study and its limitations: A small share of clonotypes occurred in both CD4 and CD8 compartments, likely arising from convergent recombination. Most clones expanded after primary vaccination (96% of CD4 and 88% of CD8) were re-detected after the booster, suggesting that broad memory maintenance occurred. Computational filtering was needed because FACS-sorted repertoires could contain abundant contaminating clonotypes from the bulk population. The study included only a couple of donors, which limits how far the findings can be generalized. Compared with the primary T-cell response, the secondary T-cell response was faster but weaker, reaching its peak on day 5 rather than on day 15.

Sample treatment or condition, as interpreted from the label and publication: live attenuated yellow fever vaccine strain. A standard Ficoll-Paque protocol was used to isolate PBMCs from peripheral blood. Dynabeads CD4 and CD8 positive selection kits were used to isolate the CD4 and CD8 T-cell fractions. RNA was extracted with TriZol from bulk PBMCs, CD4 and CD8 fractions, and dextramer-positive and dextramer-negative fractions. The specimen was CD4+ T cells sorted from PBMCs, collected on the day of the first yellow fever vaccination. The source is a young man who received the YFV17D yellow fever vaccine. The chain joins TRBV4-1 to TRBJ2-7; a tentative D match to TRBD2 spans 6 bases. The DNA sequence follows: TGCGCCAGCAGCCAAGATCCGGACTACTCCTACGAGCAGTACTTC. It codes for CASSQDPDYSYEQYF.